These 26 T cell receptor beta chains came from one sample sequenced in a study of blood T cell repertoires in COVID-19. TCRdb's copy holds only in-frame clones and misses some; the assay was immunoSEQ multiplex PCR. The profile shows some 320,000 clones, over 75% of them singletons. Material: peripheral blood. The receptors derive from a human donor in a cohort sampled during active COVID-19.

This chain links TRBV9 with TRBJ1-2, with D uncertain. The V end lost 1 base, the J end lost 6 bases, and 10 bases lay between the germline ends. Germline V CDR1 and CDR2: SGDLS, YYNGEE. This CDR3 contains 13 residues. CDR3 protein: CASSVNSMDGYTF. In nucleotides, the CDR3 is TGTGCCAGCAGCGTAAACTCGATGGATGGCTACACCTTC.

This clone was picked up one time. The rearrangement joins TRBV5-5 to TRBJ1-4; D gene unclear. CDR3 length equals 15 residues. Germline V gene data show CDR1 as SGHKS and CDR2 as YYEKEE (reference sequence). V lost 3 bases to trimming and J lost 0 bases, with 9 bases between them. The CDR3 sequence is CASSSSRTTNEKLFF. CDR3 in DNA: TGTGCCAGCAGCTCCTCCAGGACAACTAATGAAAAACTGTTTTTT.

The chain employs TRBV12-3 or TRBV12-4 and TRBJ1-2; D is ambiguous. Trimming pared 4 bases from V and 9 bases from J, leaving 9 bases between. The CDR3 loop spans 11 amino acids. The CDR3 nucleotides are TGTGCCAGCAGTTGGGGAGGAAGCTACACCTTC. Translation: CASSWGGSYTF.

This sequence joins TRBV27 and TRBJ2-1; 10 nucleotides match TRBD1. In germline, CDR1 is MNHEY, CDR2 SMNVEV (reference sequence). The CDR3 runs 16 residues. The V gene end was trimmed by 0 bases and the J gene end by 6 bases; junction bases not matched to a gene: 5. Written as DNA, the CDR3 is TGTGCCAGCAGTTTATCGCGCGGGACAGGGGCCAATGAGCAGTTCTTC. Translation: CASSLSRGTGANEQFF.

The chain joins TRBV6-5 to TRBJ2-7; D possibly corresponds to TRBD2 (6 bases). CDR3 length equals 16 residues. The V and J ends lost 2 bases and 5 bases respectively, with 19 bases between them. Looked up from germline, CDR1 is MNHEY and CDR2 is SVGAGI. CDR3 in DNA: TGTGCCAGCAGTTACGGTATGGGGGGTTTAATCCACGAGCAGTACTTC. This translates into CASSYGMGGLIHEQYF.

The CDR3 sequence: CASSRAKLNTEAFF. The CDR3 DNA reads TGTGCCAGCAGTCGAGCTAAGTTAAACACTGAAGCTTTCTTT. J is TRBJ1-1 and V is TRBV6-5; D not certain. The CDR3 is made up of 14 amino acids. In germline, CDR1 is MNHEY, CDR2 SVGAGI. Trimming removed 5 bases at V and 2 bases at J, with 12 bases between.

The chain uses TRBV10-3 and TRBJ1-5, with TRBD1 as a possible D gene (6 bases). V lost 3 bases, J lost 0 bases, and 9 bases lay in between. The CDR3 has 15 amino acids. Looked up from germline, CDR1 is ENHRY and CDR2 is SYGVKD. Written as DNA, the CDR3 is TGTGCCATCAGTGATCAGGGGCTTAGCAATCAGCCCCAGCATTTT. Its translation is CAISDQGLSNQPQHF.

In its sample, this clone was seen a few times. This chain links TRBV18 with TRBJ1-4; tentatively, D is TRBD1 (6 bases). The CDR3 contains 13 residues. The V end was cut by 6 bases, the J end by 8 bases, with 13 bases between. The V gene's germline CDR1 is KGHSH and CDR2 LQKENI. The chain's CDR3 is CASSRDNREKLFF. The DNA for the CDR3 is TGTGCCAGCTCGAGGGACAATCGCGAAAAACTGTTTTTT.

This chain joins TRBV6-4 and TRBJ2-1; 9 nucleotides agree with TRBD2. The CDR3 consists of 22 residues. V gave up 2 bases and J gave up 0 bases; unmatched junction bases: 20. Germline-derived CDR1 and CDR2 are MRHNA and SNTAGT. Here the CDR3 reads CASSDPKPRGGARLSSYNEQFF. For the CDR3, the DNA is TGTGCCAGCAGTGACCCCAAACCCCGCGGGGGGGCTCGCCTTAGCTCCTACAATGAGCAGTTCTTC.

This chain uses TRBV5-1 with TRBJ1-3; weak D call: TRBD1 (5 bases). Germline CDR1 SGHRS, CDR2 YFSETQ. Trimming cost V 4 bases and J 0 bases, with 11 bases left between them. The length of the CDR3 is 15 residues. The CDR3 bases are TGCGCCAGCAGCCGTAGTACAGGCTCTGGAAACACCATATATTTT. Protein: CASSRSTGSGNTIYF.

V gene TRBV29-1 combines with J gene TRBJ2-7; D gene uncertain. V dropped 4 bases and J dropped 3 bases, with 10 bases sitting between them. The germline V gene encodes CDR1 SQVTM and CDR2 ANQGSEA. There are 12 residues in the CDR3. In DNA, the CDR3 is TGCAGCGTTGGATGGGCCATCTACGAGCAGTACTTC. Translation gives CSVGWAIYEQYF.

J is TRBJ2-5 and V is TRBV7-3; the match to TRBD2 covers 10 bases. CDR3 size: 13 residues. Germline values: CDR1 SGHTA, CDR2 FQGTGA. V lost 4 bases, J lost 5 bases, and 1 base stayed unmatched. The DNA of the CDR3 is TGTGCCAGCAGCTCGACTAGCGGGGAGACCCAGTACTTC. Protein: CASSSTSGETQYF.

The chain has TRBV30 and TRBJ2-1, with D hard to call. From germline, CDR1 is GTSNPN and CDR2 SVGIG (reference sequence). There are 10 residues in the CDR3. Trimming cost V 1 base and J 9 bases, with 4 bases left between them. Written as DNA, the CDR3 is TGTGCCTGGAGTGACTCTGAGCAGTTCTTC. It translates to CAWSDSEQFF.

The CDR3 loop is CASSGIMSEGAGELFF. The CDR3 bases are TGTGCCAGCAGCGGGATTATGTCGGAGGGTGCCGGGGAGCTGTTTTTT. The chain employs TRBV9 and TRBJ2-2, with TRBD2 as a possible D gene (6 bases). CDR1 is SGDLS and CDR2 is YYNGEE in the germline V gene. The CDR3 runs to 16 residues. V was trimmed by 3 bases and J by 6 bases, leaving 18 bases between them.

This chain joins TRBV19 and TRBJ2-3; the D gene is possibly TRBD1 (5 bases). Germline V gene sequence: CDR1 LNHDA, CDR2 SQIVND (reference sequence). The CDR3 has 15 residues. Trimming shortened V by 3 bases and J by 2 bases, and 12 bases separated the two germline ends. The CDR3 loop is CASSISDNPTDTQYF. For the CDR3, the DNA is TGTGCCAGTAGTATTTCGGACAACCCCACAGATACGCAGTATTTT.

This rearrangement joins TRBV10-3 to TRBJ1-1; 10 bases align to TRBD1. CDR1 is ENHRY and CDR2 is SYGVKD in the germline V gene. With 2 bases clipped from V and 7 bases from J, the junction kept 10 bases outside the gene matches. CDR3 size: 16 residues. The chain's CDR3 is CAISERGQGRGGEAFF. DNA for the CDR3: TGTGCCATCAGTGAGAGGGGACAGGGGCGAGGTGGTGAAGCTTTCTTT.

The chain links TRBV9 to TRBJ1-3; 7 bases agree with TRBD1. The CDR3 covers 16 residues. Germline values: CDR1 SGDLS, CDR2 YYNGEE. Losses at the gene ends were 4 bases for V and 0 bases for J; bases not matched to a gene: 7. This CDR3 reads CASSIRGQSSGNTIYF. CDR3 nucleotide sequence: TGTGCCAGCAGCATCAGGGGACAGAGCTCTGGAAACACCATATATTTT.

The rearrangement links TRBV7-9 to TRBJ2-2, with a tentative D call TRBD1 (5 bases). The CDR3 runs to 16 residues. Germline V CDR1 and CDR2: SEHNR, FQNEAQ (reference sequence). The ends were cut back, 0 bases at V and 8 bases at J, with 16 bases in the middle. The CDR3 bases are TGTGCCAGCAGCTTAGCGGGTGGGGCCGCTCCTGGGGAGCTGTTTTTT. This gives the protein CASSLAGGAAPGELFF.

The rearrangement joins TRBV2 to TRBJ2-2; 9 nucleotides agree with TRBD2. Germline assignment: CDR1 SNHLY and CDR2 FYNNEI. The CDR3 spans 15 residues. Germline trimming cut 7 bases from V and 7 bases from J; bases unmatched to any gene: 10. The chain's CDR3 is CASKEAGGPDGELFF. Written as DNA, the CDR3 is TGTGCCAGCAAGGAGGCGGGGGGGCCGGACGGGGAGCTGTTTTTT.

The chain carries TRBV9 and TRBJ1-1; D perhaps matches TRBD1 (6 bases). This CDR3 is built from 15 residues. V gave up 3 bases and J gave up 0 bases, with 12 bases separating them. Looked up from germline, CDR1 is SGDLS and CDR2 is YYNGEE. Here the CDR3 DNA reads TGTGCCAGCAGCGCAACGGGACATATGAACACTGAAGCTTTCTTT. Translating gives CASSATGHMNTEAFF.

The chain carries TRBV6-5 and TRBJ1-2; D gene unclear. There are 15 residues in the CDR3. The germline V and J ends were trimmed by 0 bases and 2 bases, with 10 bases remaining between them. CDR1 MNHEY and CDR2 SVGAGI come from the germline V gene. CDR3 sequence (DNA): TGTGCCAGCAGTTACTCAACCACACCGAACTATGGCTACACCTTC. Amino acid sequence: CASSYSTTPNYGYTF.

The V gene is TRBV5-1, the J gene TRBJ1-5, with TRBD1 identical over 7 bases. Germline trimming cut 4 bases from V and 4 bases from J; bases unmatched to any gene: 8. Germline CDR1 SGHRS, CDR2 YFSETQ. This CDR3 is built from 15 residues. In DNA form, the CDR3 reads TGCGCCAGCAGCCCAGAGGGGGCTGGGAATCAGCCCCAGCATTTT. This sequence encodes CASSPEGAGNQPQHF.

The rearrangement joins TRBV12-3 or TRBV12-4 to TRBJ2-3; no firm D call. The CDR3 sequence is 12 residues long. The V end was cut by 4 bases, the J end by 2 bases, with 4 bases between. The chain's CDR3 is CASSYYTDTQYF. The CDR3 nucleotides are TGTGCCAGCAGTTACTACACAGATACGCAGTATTTT.

Regarding this clone: The junction shows a germline mismatch at one end, possibly a read error. The chain carries TRBV9 and TRBJ1-4; 7 nucleotides line up with TRBD1. The germline gives CDR1 SGDLS, CDR2 YYNGEE. The CDR3 consists of 12 residues. The CDR3 spells CASSALSGTVHF. Written as DNA, the CDR3 is TGTGCCAGCAGCGCCCTCTCCGGGACAGTCCATTTT.

V and J are TRBV6-6 and TRBJ1-4, with D perhaps matching TRBD1 (5 bases). The V and J ends lost 5 bases and 8 bases respectively, with 15 bases between them. CDR1 and CDR2 from the germline V gene are MNHNY and SVGAGI (reference sequence). The CDR3 is 14 amino acids. The CDR3 DNA sequence: TGTGCCAGCAGTCACCAGGGTTTAAGCGAAAAACTGTTTTTT. Protein product: CASSHQGLSEKLFF.

In this sample, this clone turned up once. V and J are TRBV19 and TRBJ2-3, with a weak D call TRBD2 (6 bases). Germline CDR1 reads LNHDA; CDR2 reads SQIVND (reference sequence). Trimming stripped 3 bases from V and 0 bases from J, with 13 bases between. The CDR3 sequence is 16 residues long. This CDR3 reads CASSIRTIDSTDTQYF. The CDR3 nucleotides read TGTGCCAGTAGTATCCGGACTATTGACAGCACAGATACGCAGTATTTT. The full variable domain, in which reference TRBV19 and TRBJ2-3 provide the parts outside the CDR3, is DGGITQSPKYLFRKEGQNVTLSCEQNLNHDAMYWYRQDPGQGLRLIYYSQIVNDFQKGDIAEGYSVSREKKESFPLTVTSAQKNPTAFYLCASSIRTIDSTDTQYFGPGTRLTVL.